The 5 T cell receptor beta chains below all came from one sample that was sequenced in a study of T cell repertoires in cytomegalovirus infection. TCRdb fed the reads into MiXCR, producing one record per CDR3 protein. The table shows some 300,000 distinct CDR3 sequences, with roughly a tenth occurring only once. Material: PBMCs. The source is a human donor in good health (CMV status not recorded). Some clones in this sample may be carry-over from other donors' samples.

This rearrangement joins TRBV7-9 to TRBJ1-2, with D maybe TRBD1 (6 bases). This CDR3 has 15 amino acids. With 0 bases removed from V and 3 bases from J, the gap between germline ends came to 11 bases. Germline CDR1 SEHNR, CDR2 FQNEAQ (reference sequence). Written as DNA, the CDR3 is TGTGCCAGCAGCTTAGCGGCAGGGGCCGACTATGGCTACACCTTC. Residues: CASSLAAGADYGYTF.

This clonotype showed up many times. The chain links TRBV25-1 to TRBJ2-3; D is possibly TRBD1 or TRBD2 (5 bases each). Germline CDR1 and CDR2: MGHDK and SYGVNS. V lost 3 bases to trimming and J lost 1 base, with 14 bases between them. The CDR3 consists of 16 residues. CDR3 loop: CASSDGTDVRTDTQYF. CDR3 nucleotides: TGTGCCAGCAGTGACGGGACCGACGTACGCACAGATACGCAGTATTTT.

This clonotype came up many times. The V call is TRBV7-2, the J call TRBJ1-1; 9 bases match TRBD1. From germline, CDR1 is SGHTA and CDR2 FQGNSA. This CDR3 comprises 13 residues. Trimming removed 5 bases from V and 7 bases from J; junction bases left unmatched: 5. The CDR3 loop reads CASSLGQGLEAFF. CDR3 bases: TGTGCCAGCAGCCTAGGACAGGGGCTTGAAGCTTTCTTT.

In its sample, this clonotype was seen many times. CDR3 bases: TGTGCCAGCAGCCCCAATGCAGGGCGTGAAAAACTGTTTTTT. As protein: CASSPNAGREKLFF. J is TRBJ1-4 and V is TRBV7-2; tentative D call: TRBD1 (5 bases). Trimming removed 5 bases at V and 7 bases at J, with 14 bases between. Germline V gene sequence: CDR1 SGHTA, CDR2 FQGNSA. This CDR3 comprises 14 residues.

This clonotype was seen repeatedly, ten times or more. V usage is TRBV4-2 and J usage is TRBJ2-1; 9 bases are a match to TRBD1. Germline-derived CDR1 and CDR2 are LGHNA and YNFKEQ. V lost 1 base and J lost 7; bases outside the gene matches: 5. The CDR3 is 15 amino acids. CDR3 nucleotides: TGTGCCAGCAGCCAAGGGACAGGGGTTAGGAATGAGCAGTTCTTC. This translates into CASSQGTGVRNEQFF.